This T cell receptor (beta chain) stems from a study of TIL therapy for anti-PD-1-resistant metastatic lung cancer. Study details: A handful of tumors were EGFR-mutant and two were ALK-rearranged.

The sample's time point: pre-treatment sample, taken before nivolumab and TIL therapy. Regarding this clone: No antigen is known for it.

Regarding the study as a whole: Infused TIL clonotypes partially replaced the baseline blood repertoire, then decayed over months.

The CDR3 has 14 amino acids. Germline CDR1 is GTSNPN and CDR2 is SVGIG (reference sequence). Trimming removed 3 bases from V and 3 bases from J, with 14 bases in between. Sequencing used immunoSEQ v3. Sequencing used immunoSEQ multiplex PCR; TCRdb keeps in-frame clones, though not all of them. The table lists about 14,000 clones, 86% of them singletons. The specimen comprised blood, sampled at baseline. The V and J genes are TRBV30 and TRBJ1-1; the D gene is possibly TRBD1 (6 bases). The receptor was isolated from a person between 25 and 79 years old with non-small cell lung cancer. The CDR3 region is CAWRAGEWDTEAFF. The DNA for the CDR3 is TGTGCCTGGAGGGCAGGGGAGTGGGACACTGAAGCTTTCTTT.